This T cell receptor beta chain stems from a study of blood T cell repertoires in COVID-19. As for the study in general: PBMCs, B-cell-depleted T cells, or T cells were the source of the cDNA or gDNA that made up the material.

The V end lost 5 bases, the J end lost 4 bases, and 11 bases lay between the germline ends. The CDR3 covers 13 residues. Profiling relied on immunoSEQ multiplex PCR, and the TCRdb table lists in-frame clones only, not all of them. The sample yields 120,000 or so clones, around 81% seen once. The V call is TRBV12-3 or TRBV12-4, the J call TRBJ1-1; D is perhaps TRBD1 (6 bases). What was sequenced was peripheral blood. The clonotype comes from a man aged 25-40 years with COVID-19, enrolled during active disease. In DNA form, the CDR3 reads TGTGCCAGCAGTAAGTTGGGGGCCACTGAAGCTTTCTTT. This translates into CASSKLGATEAFF.